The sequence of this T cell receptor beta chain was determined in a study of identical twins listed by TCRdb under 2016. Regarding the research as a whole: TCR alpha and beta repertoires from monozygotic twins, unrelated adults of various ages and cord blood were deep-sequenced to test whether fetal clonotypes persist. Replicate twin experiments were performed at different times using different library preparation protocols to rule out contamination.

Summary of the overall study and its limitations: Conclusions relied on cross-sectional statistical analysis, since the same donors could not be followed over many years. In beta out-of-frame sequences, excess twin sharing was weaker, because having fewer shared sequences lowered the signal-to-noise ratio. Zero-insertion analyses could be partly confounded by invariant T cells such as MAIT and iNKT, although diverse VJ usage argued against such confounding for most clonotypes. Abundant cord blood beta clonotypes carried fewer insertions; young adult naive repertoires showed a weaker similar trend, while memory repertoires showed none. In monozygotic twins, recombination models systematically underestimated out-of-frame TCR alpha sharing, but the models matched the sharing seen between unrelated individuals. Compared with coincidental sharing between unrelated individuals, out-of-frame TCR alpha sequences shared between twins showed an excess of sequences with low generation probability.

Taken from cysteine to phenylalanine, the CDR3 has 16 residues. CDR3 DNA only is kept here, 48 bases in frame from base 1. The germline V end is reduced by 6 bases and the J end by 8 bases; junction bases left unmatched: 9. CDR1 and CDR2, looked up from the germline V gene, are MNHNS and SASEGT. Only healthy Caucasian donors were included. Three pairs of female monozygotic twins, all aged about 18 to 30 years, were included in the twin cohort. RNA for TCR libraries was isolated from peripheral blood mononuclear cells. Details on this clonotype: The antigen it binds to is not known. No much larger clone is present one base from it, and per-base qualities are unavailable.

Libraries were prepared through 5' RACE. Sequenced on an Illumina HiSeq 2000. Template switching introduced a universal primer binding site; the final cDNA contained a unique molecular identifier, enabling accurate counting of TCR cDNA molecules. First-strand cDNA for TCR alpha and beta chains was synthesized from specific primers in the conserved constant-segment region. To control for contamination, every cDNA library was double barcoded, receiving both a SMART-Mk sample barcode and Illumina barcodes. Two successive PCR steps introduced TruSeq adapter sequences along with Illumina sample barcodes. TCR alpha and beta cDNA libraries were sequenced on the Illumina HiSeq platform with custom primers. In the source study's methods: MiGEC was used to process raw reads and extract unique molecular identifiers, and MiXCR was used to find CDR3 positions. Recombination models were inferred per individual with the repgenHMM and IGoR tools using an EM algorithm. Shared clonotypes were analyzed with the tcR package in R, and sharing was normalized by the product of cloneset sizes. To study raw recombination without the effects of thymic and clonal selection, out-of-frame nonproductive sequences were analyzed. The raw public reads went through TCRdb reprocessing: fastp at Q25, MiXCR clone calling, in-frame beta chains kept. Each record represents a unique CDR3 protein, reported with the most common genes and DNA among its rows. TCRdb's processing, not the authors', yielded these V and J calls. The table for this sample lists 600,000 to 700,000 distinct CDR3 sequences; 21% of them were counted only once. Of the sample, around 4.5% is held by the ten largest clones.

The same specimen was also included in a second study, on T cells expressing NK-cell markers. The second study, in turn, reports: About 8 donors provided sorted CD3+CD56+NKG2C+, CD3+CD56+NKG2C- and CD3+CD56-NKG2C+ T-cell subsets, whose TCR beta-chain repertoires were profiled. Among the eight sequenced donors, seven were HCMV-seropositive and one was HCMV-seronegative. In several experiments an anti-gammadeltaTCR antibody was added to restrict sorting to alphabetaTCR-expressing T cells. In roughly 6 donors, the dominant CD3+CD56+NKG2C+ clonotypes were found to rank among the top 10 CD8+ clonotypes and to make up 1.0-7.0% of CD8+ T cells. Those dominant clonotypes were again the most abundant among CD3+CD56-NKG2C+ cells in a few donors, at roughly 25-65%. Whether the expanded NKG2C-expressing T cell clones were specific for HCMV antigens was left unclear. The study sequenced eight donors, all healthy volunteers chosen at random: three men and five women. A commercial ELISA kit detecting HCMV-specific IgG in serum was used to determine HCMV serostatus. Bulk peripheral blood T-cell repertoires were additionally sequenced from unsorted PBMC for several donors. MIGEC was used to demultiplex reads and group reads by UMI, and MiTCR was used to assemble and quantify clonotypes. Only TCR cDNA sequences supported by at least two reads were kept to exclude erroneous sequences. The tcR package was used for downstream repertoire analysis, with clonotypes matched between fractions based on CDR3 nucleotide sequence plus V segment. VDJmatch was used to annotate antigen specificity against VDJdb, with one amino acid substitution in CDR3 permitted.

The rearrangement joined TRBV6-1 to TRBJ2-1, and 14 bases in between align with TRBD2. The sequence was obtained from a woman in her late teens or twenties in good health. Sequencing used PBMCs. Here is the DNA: TGTGCCAGCAGACGACTAGCGGGAGGGTTAGTGGATGAGCAGTTCTTC. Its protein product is CASRRLAGGLVDEQFF.